This T cell receptor beta chain came from a study of cytomegalovirus exposure and HLA in healthy donors. The wider study: A prior study identified 117 million unique TCR beta sequences from about 180 million T cells. Whole-study findings and limits: What was likely a sequencing artifact was a cluster of highly shared sequence variants. Some TCR beta chains (more than 150 of them) were listed as cytomegalovirus-associated.

About this clone: Its cognate antigen is unknown.

The PCR used 60 Vbeta and 13 Jbeta primers. Per the authors' pipeline: Among the unique TCR beta chains that a later analysis counted, around 82 million in all, roughly 9.9 million were shared. The protocol was immunoSEQ multiplex PCR, while the TCRdb copy is restricted to in-frame clones and leaves out a portion. V and J calls plus clone size are reproduced from that table; the DNA served to infer D and trimming. The table lists about 140,000 clones, approximately 70% of them singletons. Germline V gene sequence: CDR1 SNHLY, CDR2 FYNNEI. The CDR3 extends over 12 amino acids. V lost 3 bases, J lost 6 bases, and 6 bases lay in between.

The sample taken for sequencing was PBMCs. The TCR originated in a human donor in good health. This chain links TRBV2 with TRBJ2-4; D not resolved. The CDR3 sequence is CASSESRNIQYF. CDR3 nucleotides: TGTGCCAGCAGTGAGTCGAGAAACATTCAGTACTTC.